Listed below are T cell receptor beta chains from one sample, sequenced in a study of cytomegalovirus exposure and HLA in healthy donors. The repertoire was sequenced with immunoSEQ multiplex PCR; TCRdb's copy has only in-frame clones and lacks some. The sample includes about 130,000 clones, approximately 85% of them seen just once. The sample comprised PBMCs. The source is a woman aged 25 to 39 in good health and CMV-seropositive. The CDR3 runs from the conserved cysteine through the conserved F or W. The D gene is left open where the match is weak. A clone size is listed for some rows: how often the clone was seen (once, few, many), or a class if it is expanded.

j_call clone_size v_call d_call cdr3_nt cdr3_aa
TRBJ1-5 NA TRBV2 NA TGTGCCAGCAGTGGGAGAGGCAGGGACAATCAGCCCCAGCATTTT CASSGRGRDNQPQHF
TRBJ1-5 NA TRBV7-9 TRBD1 TGTTCCAGCAGCTTAGATACAGGGGCGAGGAATCAGCCCCAGCATTTT CSSSLDTGARNQPQHF
TRBJ2-3 NA TRBV11-2 NA TGTGCCAGCAGCCGCGGGACCCTCACAGATACGCAGTATTTT CASSRGTLTDTQYF
TRBJ1-4 NA TRBV20-1 NA TGCAGTGCTAGGGGCCCTCAAAAACTGTTTTTT CSARGPQKLFF
TRBJ2-7 NA TRBV7-7 TRBD1 TGTGCCAGCAGCTTAGGGACAGGGGAATCCTACGAGCAGTACTTC CASSLGTGESYEQYF
TRBJ2-1 NA TRBV7-6 TRBD1 TGTGCCAGCAGCTTAACAGGGGGCATGTTCAATGAGCAGTTCTTC CASSLTGGMFNEQFF
TRBJ1-4 NA TRBV4-1 NA TGCGCCAGCAGCCAAGAAGTTCCAGTTGCAACTAATGAAAAACTGTTTTTT CASSQEVPVATNEKLFF
TRBJ2-7 once TRBV27 TRBD1 TGTGCCAGCAGTCCACGGGCCCTGGACAGGGACGGCGAGCAGTACTTC CASSPRALDRDGEQYF
TRBJ1-2 NA TRBV10-3 TRBD1 TGTGCCATCAGTGAATCGACAGGGGTGGGCGGCTACACCTTC CAISESTGVGGYTF
TRBJ1-5 NA TRBV18 TRBD1 TGTGCCAGCTCACCACCGGGGACAGGGAGGAATCAGCCCCAGCATTTT CASSPPGTGRNQPQHF
TRBJ1-6 NA TRBV6-5 TRBD1 TGTGCCAGCAGTACAAGGGACAGGGGTTATTCACCCCTCCACTTT CASSTRDRGYSPLHF
TRBJ2-2 NA TRBV6-6 NA TGTGCCAGCACCCCCTCCCCCAGGACGAACACCGGGGAGCTGTTTTTT CASTPSPRTNTGELFF
TRBJ2-7 NA TRBV29-1 NA TGCAGCGCTGTCCGGGACACCTACGAGCAGTACTTC CSAVRDTYEQYF
TRBJ1-6 NA TRBV6-6 TRBD1 TGTGCCAGCAGTTCTCAGGACAGGGGTAATTCACCCCTCCACTTT CASSSQDRGNSPLHF
TRBJ2-7 NA TRBV21-1 NA TGTGCCAGCAGCAAAGAGCCAGCGGTGAGCTCCTACGAGCAGTACTTC CASSKEPAVSSYEQYF
TRBJ1-1 few TRBV7-9 TRBD1 TGTGCCAGCAGCTTAGCGTACAGGGGGCAGAGCACTGAAGCTTTCTTT CASSLAYRGQSTEAFF
TRBJ2-7 NA TRBV2 NA TGTGCCAGCAGACAAAAGGCGGGGATCTACGAGCAGTACTTC CASRQKAGIYEQYF
TRBJ1-1 NA TRBV2 NA TGTGCCAGCACTTGGGCCCCGGGGAATGCTGAAGCTTTCTTT CASTWAPGNAEAFF
TRBJ1-1 NA TRBV7-8 TRBD1 TGTGCCAGCAGCTGGGACAGGGTGGCTACTGAAGCTTTCTTT CASSWDRVATEAFF
TRBJ1-2 NA TRBV6-5 TRBD1 TGTGCCAGCGGGACAGCTTATGATGGCTACACCTTC CASGTAYDGYTF
TRBJ2-1 NA TRBV9 NA TGTGCCAGCAGCGTACCCCCCGAGGGCCTTGAGCAGTTCTTC CASSVPPEGLEQFF
TRBJ1-1 NA TRBV6-1 TRBD1 TGTGCCAGCAGTGAAGGGACAGGGAGGGCCACTGAAGCTTTCTTT CASSEGTGRATEAFF
TRBJ2-7 NA TRBV10-3 TRBD1 TGTGCCATCAGCGATTCGGGACAGGGGGTGGAGGAGCAGTACTTC CAISDSGQGVEEQYF
TRBJ2-3 few TRBV4-1 TRBD2 TGCGCCAGCAGCGGACTAGCCCCCGCAGATACGCAGTATTTT CASSGLAPADTQYF
TRBJ1-2 NA TRBV6-1 TRBD1 TGTGCCAGCAGTGACAGGGGGCAAGCTAACTATGGCTACACCTTC CASSDRGQANYGYTF
TRBJ1-1 NA TRBV4-1 TRBD1 TGCGCCAGCAGCCTACAGGGGGCGGACACTGAAGCTTTCTTT CASSLQGADTEAFF
TRBJ1-1 NA TRBV5-6 TRBD1 TGTGCCAGCAGCCCGGGACAGGGAAAAGCTTTCTTT CASSPGQGKAFF
TRBJ1-2 NA TRBV5-1 TRBD1 TGCGCCAGCGGGGTGGCAGGGGGCTATGGCTACACCTTC CASGVAGGYGYTF
TRBJ1-2 NA TRBV28 NA TGTGCCAGCAGTTTGTCCGGGTGGGGCTACACCTTC CASSLSGWGYTF
TRBJ2-2 NA TRBV30 TRBD2 TGTGCCTGGATTAGGAGCGGGACTCTCGACACCGGGGAGCTGTTTTTT CAWIRSGTLDTGELFF
TRBJ2-7 NA TRBV5-6 TRBD2 TGTGCCAGCAGCTTGCTCGCGGGAGAGAGGTACGAGCAGTACTTC CASSLLAGERYEQYF
TRBJ2-1 NA TRBV27 TRBD2 TGTGCCAGCAGTGTCCCCCACCCCGCACTAGCGGGGGGTCCGCACTCCTACAATGAGCAGTTCTTC CASSVPHPALAGGPHSYNEQFF
TRBJ2-1 NA TRBV13 NA TGTGCCAGCAGAAACGACAGGAGCTCCTACAATGAGCAGTTCTTC CASRNDRSSYNEQFF
TRBJ2-3 NA TRBV6-1 NA TGTGCCAGCAAGGGGGGGTACGGAGATACGCAGTATTTT CASKGGYGDTQYF
TRBJ2-3 NA TRBV6-1 NA TGTGCCAGCAGGAGGATTTATCTTAGCACAGATACGCAGTATTTT CASRRIYLSTDTQYF